This T cell receptor beta chain was found in a study of neoadjuvant nivolumab and ipilimumab in lung cancer. Study-level information: The combination arm added day-1 ipilimumab 1 mg/kg to nivolumab 3 mg/kg on days 1, 15, 29. Study-level points and caveats: Higher pretherapy blood TCR richness went with higher resected-tumor richness. From pretherapy to surgery, tumor richness and clonality rose with dual therapy. Resected tumors had greater TCR richness and clonality than uninvolved lung.

This clone was recorded once. The antigen remains unidentified. Germline V lookup: CDR1 SGHVS, CDR2 FNYEAQ. V gave up 1 base and J gave up 6 bases; unmatched junction bases: 3. This CDR3 comprises 15 residues. TCRdb's table, derived via immunoSEQ multiplex PCR, lists solely in-frame clones and lacks some. The profile shows about 12,000 clones, under 97% of them singletons. The source material was peripheral blood, sampled after neoadjuvant nivolumab, alone or with ipilimumab, at or shortly before surgery. The genes are TRBV7-6 and TRBJ2-7; TRBD2 matches 13 bases. The TCR originated in an adult with non-small cell lung cancer. Here the CDR3 reads CASSLGTSGSLEQYF. The CDR3 DNA sequence: TGTGCCAGCAGCTTAGGGACTAGCGGGAGCCTCGAGCAGTACTTC.